The next 17 T cell receptor beta chains were all read from a single sample in a study of regulatory T cells in long-lasting Graves disease. As to time point: newly diagnosed GD, antithyroid drugs for less than 3 months. With RNA extracted from PBMCs as input, the TCR library was made. Both iRepertoire HTBI primers and Arm-PCR of CDR3 regions were used to build the TCR beta libraries. TCRdb reprocessed the multiplex PCR reads with MiXCR, giving one entry per CDR3 protein. This sample yields roughly 350,000 distinct CDR3 sequences, of which under 20% are seen a single time; roughly a fifth belongs to the top ten. These records were also assigned to another study, of T cells in Graves' hyperthyroidism and ophthalmopathy.

The starting material was peripheral blood mononuclear cells (PBMCs), obtained at new diagnosis, from a patient treated with antithyroid drugs. These receptors all come from a woman younger than 35 with Graves disease.

The table lists this clonotype with many counts. The chain has TRBV30 and TRBJ1-1; TRBD1 agrees at 7 bases. J was trimmed by 6 bases and V by 0 bases; bases with no gene match: 4. Germline V lookup: CDR1 GTSNPN, CDR2 SVGIG (reference sequence). The CDR3 totals 13 residues. CDR3 loop: CAWSVQGTAEAFF. As DNA, the CDR3 is TGTGCCTGGAGTGTACAGGGGACCGCTGAAGCTTTCTTT. Drawing the rest from reference TRBV30 and TRBJ1-1, the complete variable domain is SQTIHQWPATLVQPVGSPLSLECTVEGTSNPNLYWYRQAAGRGLQLLFYSVGIGQISSEVPQNLSASRPQDRQFILSSKKLLLSDSGFYLCAWSVQGTAEAFFGQGTRLTVV.

This clonotype was counted many times. The V and J genes are TRBV6-2 or TRBV6-3 and TRBJ2-1; 11 bases are a match to TRBD2. Trimming took 0 bases from V and 4 from J; bases not matched to a gene: 5. Germline V CDR1 and CDR2: MNHEY, SVGEGT. This CDR3 comprises 17 residues. CDR3 bases: TGTGCCAGCAGTTACTCGAGACTAGCGGGGATATACAATGAGCAGTTCTTC. This codes for CASSYSRLAGIYNEQFF.

This clonotype occurred once. This chain links TRBV3-1 with TRBJ2-5; 10 bases agree with TRBD2. V was pared by 6 bases and J by 4 bases, with 11 bases of the junction left unmatched. The germline gives CDR1 LGHDT, CDR2 YNNKEL (reference sequence). The CDR3 loop spans 16 amino acids. This CDR3 reads CASSRQSSGGGETQYF. The CDR3 DNA reads as TGTGCCAGCAGTCGACAATCTAGCGGGGGAGGAGAGACCCAGTACTTC.

There are a few counts of this clonotype. The chain uses TRBV29-1 and TRBJ2-3, with D perhaps matching TRBD1 (6 bases). Looked up from germline, CDR1 is SQVTM and CDR2 is ANQGSEA. This CDR3 has 17 residues. V lost 5 bases and J lost 0, with 21 bases in between. In DNA, the CDR3 is TGCAGCGTTCAGGGGTTGGGTGCTCTAACTAGCACAGATACGCAGTATTTT. Amino acids: CSVQGLGALTSTDTQYF.

A note on this clonotype: A much larger clonotype is one base distant, so this may be a read error. The chain has TRBV6-8 and TRBJ2-3, with unresolved D. This CDR3 is 17 amino acids long. V lost 4 bases and J lost 4, with 21 bases in between. Germline-derived CDR1 and CDR2 are MNHGY and SAAAGT. The CDR3 region is CASSFGWDFIMADTQYF. The CDR3 bases are TGTGCCAGCAGTTTTGGGTGGGATTTCATTATGGCAGATACGCAGTATTTT.

This clonotype was counted at least ten times. The genes are TRBV30 and TRBJ1-1, with a weak D call TRBD1 (5 bases). Germline CDR1 is GTSNPN and CDR2 is SVGIG (reference sequence). The CDR3 covers 14 residues. V lost 5 bases, J lost 2 bases, and 15 bases lay in between. Here the CDR3 reads CAWRDWGRNTEAFF. CDR3 DNA sequence: TGTGCCTGGCGGGATTGGGGCAGAAACACTGAAGCTTTCTTT.

In this sample, this clonotype turned up a few times. The CDR3 here is CASSWTGTNNNYGYTF. CDR3 DNA sequence: TGTGCCAGCAGCTGGACAGGAACTAATAATAACTATGGCTACACCTTC. The chain is built from TRBV5-8 and TRBJ1-2; 7 positions match TRBD1. J lost 1 base, V lost 3 bases, and 9 bases had no gene match. Germline lookup yields CDR1 SGHTS and CDR2 YDEGEE. The CDR3 totals 16 residues.

This clonotype appeared a few times. The gene calls are TRBV6-1 and TRBJ1-4; D is undetermined. The CDR3 has 13 residues. Between the trimmed V and J ends, which lost 9 bases and 5 bases, there was a span of 13 bases. The germline V gene encodes CDR1 MNHNS and CDR2 SASEGT. CDR3: CASTGQVNEKLFF. CDR3 sequence (DNA): TGTGCCAGTACCGGGCAGGTGAATGAAAAACTGTTTTTT.

This clonotype appeared a few times. V is TRBV7-3 and J is TRBJ2-1; D uncertain. The CDR3 is 13 residues long. V was pared by 5 bases and J by 8 bases, with 13 bases between. CDR1 is SGHTA and CDR2 is FQGTGA in the germline V gene. The CDR3 sequence is CASSPSPWDEQFF. Written as DNA, the CDR3 is TGTGCCAGCAGCCCCTCCCCTTGGGATGAGCAGTTCTTC.

In this sample, this clonotype turned up many times. The chain joins TRBV24-1 to TRBJ2-1, with TRBD2 as a possible D gene (6 bases). Germline assignment: CDR1 KGHDR and CDR2 SFDVKD. The CDR3 covers 16 residues. The V end lost 4 bases, the J end lost 0 bases, and 12 bases lay between the germline ends. This CDR3 is CATSDPRGSSYNEQFF. CDR3 in DNA: TGTGCCACCAGTGACCCCCGGGGGAGCTCCTACAATGAGCAGTTCTTC.

This clonotype was detected only a few times. The CDR3 DNA sequence: TGTGCATACGGGACTAATGTTCTGGGCCCCTACAATGAGCAGTTCTTC. Translating gives CAYGTNVLGPYNEQFF. The rearrangement links TRBV28 to TRBJ2-1, with 7 bases aligning to TRBD2. Looked up from germline, CDR1 is MDHEN and CDR2 is SYDVKM. The CDR3 has 16 residues. Supplemented by reference TRBV28 and TRBJ2-1, the full variable domain reads DVKVTQSSRYLVKRTGEKVFLECVQDMDHENMFWYRQDPGLGLRLIYFSYDVKMKEKGDIPEGYSVSREKKERFSLILESASTNQTSMYLCAYGTNVLGPYNEQFFGPGTRLTVL.

This clonotype was counted at least ten times. The V gene is TRBV20-1, the J gene TRBJ1-5; the D gene is possibly TRBD1 (5 bases). V was cut by 6 bases and J by 11 bases, with 23 bases left in between. The germline V gene encodes CDR1 DFQATT and CDR2 SNEGSKA (reference sequence). The CDR3 contains 14 residues. The CDR3 region has the DNA TGCAGTGCCAAGGACCAATGGGACGGCTCGACCCAGCATTTT. It translates to CSAKDQWDGSTQHF.

This chain connects TRBV20-1 to TRBJ1-1; unclear D gene. V was shortened by 3 bases and J by 3 bases, with 11 bases between the two germline ends. Germline CDR1 is DFQATT and CDR2 is SNEGSKA (reference sequence). The CDR3 extends over 13 amino acids. The CDR3 nucleotides read TGCAGTGCTAGTCAGGCGGGGTACACTGAAGCTTTCTTT. Its translation is CSASQAGYTEAFF.

This clonotype has ten or more counts. The rearrangement uses TRBV2 and TRBJ1-2; D might be TRBD1 (5 bases). The ends were cut back, 6 bases at V and 1 base at J, with 9 bases in the middle. The CDR3 runs 13 residues. CDR1 and CDR2 from the germline V gene are SNHLY and FYNNEI. CDR3 residues: CASREGLNYGYTF. DNA for the CDR3: TGTGCCAGCAGGGAGGGGCTTAACTATGGCTACACCTTC.

This clonotype was recorded many times. The V gene is TRBV27, the J gene TRBJ1-1, with a weak D call TRBD1 (5 bases). This CDR3 is built from 14 residues. Trimming pared 1 base from V and 0 bases from J, leaving 6 bases between. Germline values: CDR1 MNHEY, CDR2 SMNVEV (reference sequence). The CDR3 coding sequence is TGTGCCAGCAGTTTATACAGGATGAACACTGAAGCTTTCTTT. This gives the protein CASSLYRMNTEAFF.

This clonotype was counted many times. The V call is TRBV3-1, the J call TRBJ1-1; 7 nucleotides agree with TRBD1. This CDR3 spans 15 amino acids. Per germline, CDR1 LGHDT and CDR2 YNNKEL (reference sequence). J was trimmed by 0 bases and V by 1 base; bases with no gene match: 2. The CDR3 here is CASSQGQGVNTEAFF. The CDR3 bases are TGTGCCAGCAGCCAAGGACAGGGAGTGAACACTGAAGCTTTCTTT.

This clonotype occurred many times. The chain couples TRBV6-5 to TRBJ1-6; D may be TRBD1 (5 bases). The germline V gene has CDR1 MNHEY and CDR2 SVGAGI. The CDR3 consists of 17 residues. Deletions cut 0 bases from V and 1 base from J, with 10 bases between. CDR3 sequence (DNA): TGTGCCAGCAGTTACTCCACTCCAGGGTCCTATAATTCACCCCTCCACTTT. This encodes CASSYSTPGSYNSPLHF.